This T cell receptor (beta chain) was retrieved from a study of OX40 agonist ivuxolimab in advanced cancers. Across the whole study: The treatment was a fully human IgG2 OX40 agonist, ivuxolimab. Across the patients, intravenous ivuxolimab was delivered every 2 weeks at 0.01 to 10 mg/kg.

The method was immunoSEQ multiplex PCR; TCRdb's version includes in-frame clones alone and lacks a portion of them. This sample has approximately 50,000 clones, with 88% found just once. This clone was seen a handful of times. The CDR3 is 14 amino acids. V lost 2 bases and J lost 5, with 12 bases in between. Germline CDR1 and CDR2: LNHDA and SQIVND (reference sequence). This material consisted of CD4+ or CD8+ T cells sorted from blood, taken in a trial of the OX40 agonist ivuxolimab. The V gene is TRBV19, the J gene TRBJ1-2, with a tentative D call TRBD1 (6 bases). This receptor was taken from an adult with an advanced solid tumor such as melanoma, head and neck, liver or kidney cancer. The CDR3 here is CASSILGTLYGYTF. The DNA for the CDR3 is TGTGCCAGTAGTATATTGGGGACATTGTATGGCTACACCTTC.